Shown below are 25 T cell receptor beta chains from a single sample sequenced in a study of blood T cell repertoires in COVID-19. Produced via immunoSEQ multiplex PCR; TCRdb's table is partial and in-frame only. The sample carries 310,000 or so clones, more than 70% recorded once. Sequences were obtained from peripheral blood. These receptors came from a woman aged 25 to 39 with COVID-19, enrolled during active disease.

The rearrangement uses TRBV2 and TRBJ1-3, with no clear D. V gave up 5 bases and J gave up 3 bases, with 8 bases separating them. Per the germline V gene, CDR1 is SNHLY and CDR2 is FYNNEI. This CDR3 has 13 amino acids. CDR3 sequence: CASSLELGNTIYF. DNA of the CDR3: TGTGCCAGCAGTTTGGAGCTTGGAAACACCATATATTTT.

The V gene is TRBV28, the J gene TRBJ1-1; D perhaps matches TRBD1 (6 bases). The ends were cut back, 6 bases at V and 0 bases at J, with 17 bases in the middle. The CDR3 has 16 amino acids. Per germline, CDR1 MDHEN and CDR2 SYDVKM. CDR3 loop: CASRTDLRGLNTEAFF. The CDR3 bases are TGTGCCAGCAGGACCGACCTCAGGGGTCTGAACACTGAAGCTTTCTTT.

This rearrangement joins TRBV5-1 to TRBJ2-7; 11 nucleotides align to TRBD2. Per germline, CDR1 SGHRS and CDR2 YFSETQ. Unmatched junction bases numbered 7, after V lost 4 bases and J lost 4 bases. CDR3 size: 15 residues. The CDR3 coding sequence is TGCGCCAGCAGCCTTACTAGCGGGAGTTTATACGAGCAGTACTTC. It specifies CASSLTSGSLYEQYF. Looking up the rest from reference TRBV5-1 and TRBJ2-7 gives the full variable domain: KAGVTQTPRYLIKTRGQQVTLSCSPISGHRSVSWYQQTPGQGLQFLFEYFSETQRNKGNFPGRFSGRQFSNSRSEMNVSTLELGDSALYLCASSLTSGSLYEQYFGPGTRLTVT.

This chain joins TRBV2 and TRBJ2-5; 13 bases are a match to TRBD2. In germline, CDR1 is SNHLY, CDR2 FYNNEI. Germline trimming cut 2 bases from V and 7 bases from J; bases unmatched to any gene: 7. This CDR3 comprises 16 residues. The CDR3 loop is CASSETSGRGLGTQYF. The CDR3 nucleotides are TGTGCCAGCAGTGAAACTAGCGGGAGGGGGCTGGGGACCCAGTACTTC.

This CDR3 reads CASRITDGNYEQYF. CDR3 DNA sequence: TGTGCCAGCAGAATTACTGACGGGAACTACGAGCAGTACTTC. The rearrangement links TRBV27 to TRBJ2-7; D is perhaps TRBD2 (5 bases). This CDR3 is 14 amino acids long. V was shortened by 6 bases and J by 3 bases, with 15 bases between the two germline ends. Germline CDR1 and CDR2: MNHEY and SMNVEV (reference sequence).

V gene TRBV3-1 (or the pseudogene TRBV3-2) combines with J gene TRBJ1-1; a weak D match, TRBD1 (6 bases). This CDR3 is built from 12 residues. Germline V gene data show CDR1 as LGHDT and CDR2 as YNNKEL (reference sequence). V was pared by 5 bases and J by 8 bases, with 12 bases between. The CDR3 spells CASSFRQAEAFF. In DNA, the CDR3 is TGTGCCAGCAGCTTCAGACAGGCAGAAGCTTTCTTT.

V is TRBV19 and J is TRBJ2-7; tentatively, D is TRBD2 (6 bases). The V gene's germline CDR1 is LNHDA and CDR2 SQIVND (reference sequence). The germline V and J ends were trimmed by 6 bases and 3 bases, with 18 bases remaining between them. The CDR3 covers 15 residues. CDR3 DNA: TGTGCCAGTAGCACAAGGCGGGGTCCCAACTACGAGCAGTACTTC. Encoded protein: CASSTRRGPNYEQYF.

The rearrangement joins TRBV2 to TRBJ1-2; 8 bases align to TRBD1. In germline, CDR1 is SNHLY, CDR2 FYNNEI. The CDR3 totals 12 residues. V lost 6 bases and J lost 10; bases outside the gene matches: 7. Here the CDR3 reads CASSTDRAYYTF. CDR3 nucleotide sequence: TGTGCCAGCAGCACGGACAGGGCGTACTACACCTTC.

The chain carries TRBV7-9 and TRBJ2-5; 7 bases match TRBD2. The CDR3 is 15 amino acids. The germline gives CDR1 SEHNR, CDR2 FQNEAQ (reference sequence). The J segment lost 5 bases and the V segment lost 4 bases, leaving 10 bases of the junction unmatched. The CDR3 coding sequence is TGTGCCAGCAGCTCCTCCGGGACTACAACGGAGACCCAGTACTTC. Its protein product is CASSSSGTTTETQYF. Complete variable domain (other parts from reference TRBV7-9 and TRBJ2-5): DTGVSQNPRHKITKRGQNVTFRCDPISEHNRLYWYRQTLGQGPEFLTYFQNEAQLEKSRLLSDRFSAERPKGSFSTLEIQRTEQGDSAMYLCASSSSGTTTETQYFGPGTRLLVL.

The gene calls are TRBV5-6 and TRBJ2-3; D gene ambiguous. The V gene's germline CDR1 is SGHDT and CDR2 YYEEEE. CDR3 length: 16 residues. V dropped 1 base and J dropped 3 bases, with 15 bases sitting between them. CDR3 sequence: CASSLFGRVATDTQYF. The CDR3, as DNA: TGTGCCAGCAGCTTGTTCGGCCGGGTCGCAACAGATACGCAGTATTTT.

The chain couples TRBV7-2 to TRBJ1-1; D remains ambiguous. Germline CDR1 is SGHTA and CDR2 is FQGNSA. This CDR3 is built from 14 residues. The V end lost 0 bases, the J end lost 1 base, and 6 bases lay between the germline ends. Written as DNA, the CDR3 is TGTGCCAGCAGCTTAGCGGCAGGGAACACTGAAGCTTTCTTT. The encoded protein is CASSLAAGNTEAFF.

V usage is TRBV5-1 and J usage is TRBJ1-3; D unresolved. This CDR3 has 16 amino acids. V lost 1 base, J lost 0 bases, and 11 bases lay in between. Germline CDR1 and CDR2: SGHRS and YFSETQ. In DNA, the CDR3 is TGCGCCAGCAGCTTGTCGTCAGGAATCTCTGGAAACACCATATATTTT. Translated, it gives CASSLSSGISGNTIYF.

This chain joins TRBV30 and TRBJ1-1; 7 bases agree with TRBD1. Trimming at V came to 8 bases and at J to 1 base, leaving 7 bases not matched to a gene. This CDR3 has 13 amino acids. Germline CDR1 and CDR2: GTSNPN and SVGIG (reference sequence). CDR3 amino acids: CAGGQLPNTEAFF. In DNA, the CDR3 is TGTGCCGGGGGACAGTTACCGAACACTGAAGCTTTCTTT.

A few counts support this clone. The genes are TRBV4-2 and TRBJ1-3; D possibly corresponds to TRBD1 (5 bases). Trimming left V 5 bases short and J 1 base short, with 15 bases between. Germline CDR1 reads LGHNA; CDR2 reads YNFKEQ. The CDR3 sequence is 16 residues long. The chain's CDR3 is CASSFTQVPSGNTIYF. The CDR3 nucleotides read TGTGCCAGCAGCTTCACACAGGTGCCTTCTGGAAACACCATATATTTT.

The chain recombines TRBV28 with TRBJ1-1; 9 nucleotides line up with TRBD1. After removal of 6 bases from V and 1 base from J, the junction contained 0 bases not matched to a gene. The CDR3 runs to 13 residues. CDR1 MDHEN and CDR2 SYDVKM come from the germline V gene. The CDR3 region is CASRGQGNTEAFF. Written as DNA, the CDR3 is TGTGCCAGCAGGGGACAGGGGAACACTGAAGCTTTCTTT.

This rearrangement joins TRBV7-9 to TRBJ1-4; D remains ambiguous. The CDR3 contains 12 residues. Germline-derived CDR1 and CDR2 are SEHNR and FQNEAQ (reference sequence). V was shortened by 2 bases and J by 8 bases, with 6 bases between the two germline ends. CDR3 sequence: CASSLRTEKLFF. Here the CDR3 DNA reads TGTGCCAGCAGCTTACGAACAGAAAAACTGTTTTTT.

J is TRBJ1-4 and V is TRBV6-5; 7 bases match TRBD1. The germline gives CDR1 MNHEY, CDR2 SVGAGI. V lost 7 bases and J lost 6; bases outside the gene matches: 8. CDR3 length: 14 amino acids. CDR3 sequence reads: CASTRLQGDEKLFF. The CDR3 DNA is TGTGCCAGCACACGGCTTCAGGGGGATGAAAAACTGTTTTTT.

V is TRBV5-8 and J is TRBJ2-2; tentatively, D is TRBD2 (5 bases). CDR1 is SGHTS, CDR2 YDEGEE, per germline. The CDR3 runs to 17 residues. V was cut by 4 bases and J by 1 base, with 17 bases left in between. Written as DNA, the CDR3 is TGTGCCAGCAGCCCCCGAGGGCCAGCGAAGAACACCGGGGAGCTGTTTTTT. Protein sequence: CASSPRGPAKNTGELFF.

A note on this clone: One end of the junction fails to match germline, which may point to a read error. The chain joins TRBV15 to TRBJ2-3, with 11 bases that match TRBD1. CDR1 and CDR2 from the germline V gene are LNHNV and YYDKDF (reference sequence). The CDR3 is made up of 14 amino acids. CDR3 in amino acids: CVTSGRDRGDTQYF. Written as DNA, the CDR3 is TGTGTCACCAGCGGCCGGGACAGGGGGGATACGCAGTATTTT.

The chain links TRBV28 to TRBJ1-1, with D unclear. CDR1 and CDR2 from the germline V gene are MDHEN and SYDVKM. The V end was cut by 1 base, the J end by 1 base, with 7 bases between. This CDR3 contains 14 residues. CDR3: CASSLYGRNTEAFF. CDR3 in DNA: TGTGCCAGCAGTTTATATGGTAGGAACACTGAAGCTTTCTTT.

This clone came up once. V usage is TRBV19 and J usage is TRBJ2-6; 9 nucleotides align to TRBD2. Germline CDR1 is LNHDA and CDR2 is SQIVND (reference sequence). Trimming removed 4 bases from V and 4 bases from J; junction bases left unmatched: 14. This CDR3 has 19 amino acids. CDR3 sequence reads: CASSTLLLLAGSGANVLTF. CDR3 DNA sequence: TGTGCCAGTAGTACGTTGCTCCTCCTAGCGGGATCCGGGGCCAACGTCCTGACTTTC.

The CDR3 DNA sequence: TGTGCCGGTGGGGCCCCGGGAGATACGCAGTATTTT. Translating it yields CAGGAPGDTQYF. This rearrangement joins TRBV6-5 to TRBJ2-3; D might be TRBD1 (5 bases). Germline-derived CDR1 and CDR2 are MNHEY and SVGAGI. Trimming removed 11 bases at V and 5 bases at J, with 14 bases between. This CDR3 is built from 12 residues.

The chain is built from TRBV28 and TRBJ2-7; 11 bases match TRBD1. This CDR3 is built from 15 residues. The trim removed 0 bases at V and 3 bases at J, leaving 1 base unmatched. Germline CDR1 MDHEN, CDR2 SYDVKM. The CDR3 sequence is CASSLWGTGGYEQYF. The DNA of the CDR3 is TGTGCCAGCAGTTTATGGGGGACAGGGGGCTACGAGCAGTACTTC.

V usage is TRBV30 and J usage is TRBJ2-7; 7 positions agree with TRBD1. CDR1 and CDR2 (germline): GTSNPN, SVGIG (reference sequence). The CDR3 spans 15 residues. J gave up 1 base and V 3 bases, and 9 bases lay outside the gene matches. The CDR3 coding sequence is TGTGCCTGGAGAAACAAGGGGGCGGTTTCCTACGAGCAGTACTTC. Protein sequence: CAWRNKGAVSYEQYF.

The rearrangement uses TRBV19 and TRBJ1-1; TRBD1 aligns across 7 bases. J was trimmed by 0 bases and V by 6 bases; bases with no gene match: 4. The CDR3 loop spans 14 amino acids. CDR1 is LNHDA and CDR2 is SQIVND in the germline V gene (reference sequence). CDR3 sequence reads: CASRWDSLNTEAFF. Here the CDR3 DNA reads TGTGCCAGTAGGTGGGACAGCTTGAACACTGAAGCTTTCTTT. The full variable domain, its missing parts supplied by reference TRBV19 and TRBJ1-1, is DGGITQSPKYLFRKEGQNVTLSCEQNLNHDAMYWYRQDPGQGLRLIYYSQIVNDFQKGDIAEGYSVSREKKESFPLTVTSAQKNPTAFYLCASRWDSLNTEAFFGQGTRLTVV.